This T cell receptor (beta chain) was captured in a study of shared clonotypes between healthy human individuals. Study-wide results and caveats: Naive CD4 clonotypes were shared across a handful of donors at roughly 5%. The study found lower generation probabilities in non-shared clonotypes than in those shared by all four donors. Sequencing depth was expected to influence donor clonotype sharing.

Only in-frame clones appear in the TCRdb table, and some are missing; sequencing was by immunoSEQ multiplex PCR. The repertoire holds more than 900,000 clones, approximately 80% seen once, with 0.55% to 0.7% in the top ten. CD45RA+ naive and CD45RA-negative memory subsets were separated from CD4+ cells. This CDR3 has 16 residues. The germline CDR1 and CDR2 sequences are MDHEN and SYDVKM. V gave up 2 bases and J gave up 7 bases; unmatched junction bases: 10. A word on this clone: Its antigen is still unknown.

The chain recombines TRBV28 with TRBJ1-4; 7 bases are shared with TRBD1. Source material: memory CD4+ T cells from PBMCs. Subset: CD45RA-negative fraction. The receptor was derived from a man younger than 30 in good health. Some clones in this sample may be carry-over from other donors' samples. The DNA for the CDR3 is TGTGCCAGCAGTTTAGACAGGGCTACCGCGATTGAAAAACTGTTTTTT. Translated, it gives CASSLDRATAIEKLFF.